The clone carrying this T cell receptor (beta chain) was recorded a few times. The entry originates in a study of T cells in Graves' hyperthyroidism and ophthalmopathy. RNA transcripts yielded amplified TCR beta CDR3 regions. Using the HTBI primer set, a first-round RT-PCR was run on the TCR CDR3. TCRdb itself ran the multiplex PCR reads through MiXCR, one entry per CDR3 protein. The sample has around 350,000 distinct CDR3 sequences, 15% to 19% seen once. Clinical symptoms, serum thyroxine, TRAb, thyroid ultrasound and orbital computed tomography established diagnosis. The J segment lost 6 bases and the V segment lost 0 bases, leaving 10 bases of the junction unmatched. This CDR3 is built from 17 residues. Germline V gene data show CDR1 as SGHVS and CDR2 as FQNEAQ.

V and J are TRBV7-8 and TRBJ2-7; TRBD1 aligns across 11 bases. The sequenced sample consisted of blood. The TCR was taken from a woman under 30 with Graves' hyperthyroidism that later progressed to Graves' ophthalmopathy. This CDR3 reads CASSLAPRGQGGSEQYF. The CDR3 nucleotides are TGTGCCAGCAGCTTAGCCCCAAGGGGACAGGGGGGTTCCGAGCAGTACTTC.